These T cell receptor beta chains were read from a single sample in a study of CD8 T cells in ankylosing spondylitis. TCRdb fed the 5' RACE reads into MiXCR, producing one record per CDR3 protein. The sample includes about 160,000 distinct CDR3 sequences, approximately 20% of them seen just once. Specimen: blood, either unsorted or a sorted T cell fraction (not recorded which). Source of these receptors: a male donor with ankylosing spondylitis or in good health (not recorded which). Each CDR3 is given with its conserved first and last residue. A D gene is named only where the DNA matches it firmly. Clone sizes are given selectively: once, few, many, or a class where the clone is expanded.

J: TRBJ2-7; V: TRBV5-1; size: many; D: .; DNA: TGCGCCAGCAGCTTGGGCGGGCGGGAAATCGGGGAGCAGTACTTC; CDR3: CASSLGGREIGEQYF
J: TRBJ1-4; V: TRBV5-1; size: many; D: .; DNA: TGCGCCAGCAGCTTGGGACAGGCACCAACTAATGAAAAACTGTTTTTT; CDR3: CASSLGQAPTNEKLFF
J: TRBJ1-1; V: TRBV5-4; size: many; D: .; DNA: TGTGCCAGCAGCTTGGTCTTGGATGGGATAACAGGGACGGGAAACACTGAAGCTTTCTTT; CDR3: CASSLVLDGITGTGNTEAFF
J: TRBJ2-1; V: TRBV15; size: many; D: .; DNA: TGTGCCACCAGCAACCTAAGATCCAATGAGCAGTTCTTC; CDR3: CATSNLRSNEQFF
J: TRBJ2-7; V: TRBV9; size: many; D: TRBD1; DNA: TGTGCCAGCAGCGTAGAAGGGACAGGGCAGTACGAGCAGTACTTC; CDR3: CASSVEGTGQYEQYF
J: TRBJ2-1; V: TRBV12-3/TRBV12-4; size: once; D: TRBD2; DNA: TGTGCCAGCAGGGTCGGGGGGAACGCTCAGTTCTTC; CDR3: CASRVGGNAQFF
J: TRBJ2-3; V: TRBV4-2; size: .; D: .; DNA: TGTGCCAGCAGCCAAGGGGGACTTCGCACAGATACGCAGTATTTT; CDR3: CASSQGGLRTDTQYF
J: TRBJ1-5; V: TRBV12-3/TRBV12-4; size: .; D: .; DNA: TGTGCCAGCAGTCCGCAAAATCAGCCCCAGCATTTT; CDR3: CASSPQNQPQHF
J: TRBJ2-5; V: TRBV20-1; size: many; D: TRBD2; DNA: TGCAGTGCCCTATCTAGCGGGAGAGAGACCCAGTACTTC; CDR3: CSALSSGRETQYF
J: TRBJ1-2; V: TRBV10-3; size: many; D: .; DNA: TGTGCCATCAGTCCGGCTCTGGGGGGCTACACCTTC; CDR3: CAISPALGGYTF
J: TRBJ2-7; V: TRBV5-1; size: .; D: .; DNA: TGCGCCAGCAGCTTTGCTCCGGGGCGCGGAGACGAGCAGTACTTC; CDR3: CASSFAPGRGDEQYF
J: TRBJ2-5; V: TRBV4-1; size: few; D: .; DNA: TGCGCCAGCAGCCAAGACTTAGGGAGTCGGCAAGAGACCCAGTACTTC; CDR3: CASSQDLGSRQETQYF
J: TRBJ2-5; V: TRBV20-1; size: many; D: TRBD2; DNA: TGCAGTTCCGGGAGGGCCTTGGAGACCCAGTACTTC; CDR3: CSSGRALETQYF
J: TRBJ2-3; V: TRBV29-1; size: many; D: .; DNA: TGCAGCGTTGAAGATCAGGCGGGAGATACGCAGTATTTT; CDR3: CSVEDQAGDTQYF
J: TRBJ1-1; V: TRBV11-2; size: .; D: .; DNA: TGTGCCAGCAGCTTAGTTGGGAGTCTGAACACTGAAGCTTTCTTT; CDR3: CASSLVGSLNTEAFF
J: TRBJ2-3; V: TRBV3-1; size: .; D: .; DNA: TGTGCCAGCAGCCAAAAAGATACGCAGTATTTT; CDR3: CASSQKDTQYF
J: TRBJ1-2; V: TRBV30; size: many; D: .; DNA: TGTGCCTGGAGTGTATTCGGGGGGGATGGCTACACCTTC; CDR3: CAWSVFGGDGYTF
J: TRBJ1-1; V: TRBV12-3/TRBV12-4; size: .; D: .; DNA: TGTGCCAGCAGTCAAGACACTCGAAACACTGAAGCTTTCTTT; CDR3: CASSQDTRNTEAFF
J: TRBJ2-1; V: TRBV5-1; size: few; D: .; DNA: TGCGCCAGCAGCCCGACGGAGGGGGGCTACAATGAGCAGTTCTTC; CDR3: CASSPTEGGYNEQFF
J: TRBJ2-4; V: TRBV5-1; size: many; D: TRBD1; DNA: TGCGCCAGCAGCTTGTCCGGGACAGGGTCCGGCATTCAGTACTTC; CDR3: CASSLSGTGSGIQYF
J: TRBJ1-5; V: TRBV5-5; size: many; D: TRBD1; DNA: TGTGCCAGCAGCTCGGGACAGGGGAACAATCAGCCCCAGCATTTT; CDR3: CASSSGQGNNQPQHF
J: TRBJ1-1; V: TRBV10-3; size: many; D: .; DNA: TGTGCCATCAGTGATCCAAGTAAGGCGTTGAACACTGAAGCTTTCTTT; CDR3: CAISDPSKALNTEAFF
J: TRBJ1-1; V: TRBV20-1; size: .; D: TRBD1; DNA: TGCAGTGCTAGAGTAGACAGGGAAAACACTGAAGCTTTCTTT; CDR3: CSARVDRENTEAFF
J: TRBJ1-3; V: TRBV28; size: .; D: .; DNA: TGTGCCAGCAGTTTAGGGAGGGCCCCTGGAAACACCATATATTTT; CDR3: CASSLGRAPGNTIYF
J: TRBJ1-5; V: TRBV5-1; size: many; D: .; DNA: TGCGCCAGCAGCTTGGTGGGCCGGTTTCGCGATGATCAGCCCCAGCATTTT; CDR3: CASSLVGRFRDDQPQHF
J: TRBJ2-1; V: TRBV12-3/TRBV12-4; size: many; D: TRBD2; DNA: TGTGCCAGCAGGGAAAGCGGGAGGAACAATGAGCAGTTCTTC; CDR3: CASRESGRNNEQFF
J: TRBJ2-1; V: TRBV11-1; size: .; D: .; DNA: TGTGCCAGCAGGCCGATGGGGAACCGGGGGCAATACAATGAGCAGTTCTTC; CDR3: CASRPMGNRGQYNEQFF
J: TRBJ2-5; V: TRBV30; size: many; D: .; DNA: TGTGCCTGGAGTACCCGAGAGACCCAGTACTTC; CDR3: CAWSTRETQYF
J: TRBJ1-2; V: TRBV7-9; size: .; D: .; DNA: TGTGCCAGCAGCCGAGGGGATGGGGTTGGCTACACCTTC; CDR3: CASSRGDGVGYTF
J: TRBJ2-1; V: TRBV7-2; size: .; D: TRBD2; DNA: TGTGCCAGCAGCATCAACCGGGTCGGGAGGGGATACAATGAGCAGTTCTTC; CDR3: CASSINRVGRGYNEQFF
J: TRBJ2-2; V: TRBV12-3/TRBV12-4; size: few; D: .; DNA: TGTGCCAGCAGTCAGGCCGGACAGTCCACCGGGGAGCTGTTTTTT; CDR3: CASSQAGQSTGELFF
J: TRBJ2-4; V: TRBV10-3; size: many; D: TRBD2; DNA: TGTGCCATCAGTGAGCACGGGACTAGGGGATCTGGCATTCAGTACTTC; CDR3: CAISEHGTRGSGIQYF
J: TRBJ2-7; V: TRBV6-2/TRBV6-3; size: .; D: .; DNA: TGTGCCAGCAGTTACCACCCGACAGCCGCCTACGAGCAGTACTTC; CDR3: CASSYHPTAAYEQYF
J: TRBJ2-5; V: TRBV25-1; size: many; D: .; DNA: TGTGCCAGCAGTGACACAGGTCTATACCAAGAGACCCAGTACTTC; CDR3: CASSDTGLYQETQYF
J: TRBJ2-3; V: TRBV2; size: .; D: .; DNA: TGTGCCAGCAGTGAAGGGCCAGGACTGGATACGCAGTATTTT; CDR3: CASSEGPGLDTQYF
J: TRBJ2-5; V: TRBV29-1; size: many; D: .; DNA: TGCAGCGTTGATCAGCAGGGGACCGAGACCCAGTACTTC; CDR3: CSVDQQGTETQYF
J: TRBJ1-5; V: TRBV12-3/TRBV12-4; size: .; D: .; DNA: TGTGCCAGCAGTTTAATTTTCGGGACTAATAGCAATCAGCCCCAGCATTTT; CDR3: CASSLIFGTNSNQPQHF
J: TRBJ2-1; V: TRBV3-1; size: .; D: .; DNA: TGTGCCAGCAGCCATTCGAGCGGGAATGAGCAGTTCTTC; CDR3: CASSHSSGNEQFF
J: TRBJ1-2; V: TRBV27; size: .; D: TRBD1; DNA: TGTGCCAGCAGTTCTCCGGGACAGGGGGCGGGAGGCTACACCTTC; CDR3: CASSSPGQGAGGYTF
J: TRBJ2-7; V: TRBV6-6; size: .; D: TRBD2; DNA: TGTGCCAGCAGTTACTCGATACTAGCGGGAGCCTACGAGCAGTACTTC; CDR3: CASSYSILAGAYEQYF
J: TRBJ1-4; V: TRBV12-3/TRBV12-4; size: many; D: TRBD1; DNA: TGTGCCAGCAGTCCCGGGACAGGGAAGGAAAAACTGTTTTTT; CDR3: CASSPGTGKEKLFF
J: TRBJ2-1; V: TRBV5-1; size: many; D: TRBD2; DNA: TGCGCCAGCAGCCCCCGGGGACTAGCGGGAAACAATGAGCAGTTCTTC; CDR3: CASSPRGLAGNNEQFF